Below, 30 T cell receptor beta chains from the same sample are listed, as sequenced in a study of PD-L1 blockade in urothelial cancer. Time point here: pretreatment peripheral blood. Only in-frame clones appear in the TCRdb table, and some are missing; sequencing was by immunoSEQ multiplex PCR. The repertoire has tens of thousands of clones, about four fifths of them found once; the top ten carry about a tenth. This sample comprised PBMCs, obtained around atezolizumab (anti-PD-L1) treatment. The origin of the receptors is a woman in her seventies with urothelial cancer.

In this sample, this clone turned up a few times. V usage is TRBV4-1 and J usage is TRBJ2-7; the match to TRBD2 covers 9 bases. The CDR3 contains 16 residues. From germline, CDR1 is MGHRA and CDR2 YSYEKL. V lost 4 bases to trimming and J lost 0 bases; unmatched junction nucleotides: 7. As DNA, the CDR3 is TGCGCCAGCAGCCGTGTGGGACTAGCTAGCTCCTACGAGCAGTACTTC. As protein: CASSRVGLASSYEQYF.

The chain joins TRBV28 to TRBJ2-2; 10 nucleotides agree with TRBD1. This CDR3 has 14 residues. V lost 2 bases to trimming and J lost 6 bases; unmatched junction nucleotides: 0. Looked up from germline, CDR1 is MDHEN and CDR2 is SYDVKM. The CDR3 loop is CASSLGTGAGELFF. The CDR3 DNA follows: TGTGCCAGCAGTTTAGGGACAGGGGCCGGGGAGCTGTTTTTT.

Only a few counts were recorded for this clone. This chain links TRBV6-6 with TRBJ2-2, with D hard to call. This CDR3 has 14 residues. V was trimmed by 8 bases and J by 0 bases, leaving 10 bases between them. Germline CDR1 is MNHNY and CDR2 is SVGAGI (reference sequence). CDR3 residues: CASRGNANTGELFF. The CDR3 DNA is TGTGCCAGCCGAGGTAACGCGAACACCGGGGAGCTGTTTTTT.

This rearrangement joins TRBV5-1 to TRBJ2-2; a weak D match, TRBD2 (5 bases). The CDR3 covers 14 residues. Germline CDR1 reads SGHRS; CDR2 reads YFSETQ. V was cut by 4 bases and J by 3 bases, with 10 bases left in between. The CDR3 DNA follows: TGCGCCAGCAGCCCCTGGACTGACACCGGGGAGCTGTTTTTT. Protein: CASSPWTDTGELFF.

V gene TRBV19 combines with J gene TRBJ1-3; 7 bases map to TRBD1. This CDR3 region has 15 residues. Germline V gene lookup returns CDR1 LNHDA and CDR2 SQIVND (reference sequence). Trimming cost V 3 bases and J 4 bases; bases outside gene matches: 6. CDR3 loop: CASSMRRDSGNTIYF. CDR3 sequence (DNA): TGTGCCAGTAGTATGCGACGGGACAGCGGAAACACCATATATTTT.

Here the CDR3 reads CASSGNRGRGSYNEQFF. The CDR3 DNA follows: TGTGCCAGCAGCGGCAACAGGGGGCGCGGCTCCTACAATGAGCAGTTCTTC. The J gene is TRBJ2-1, the V gene TRBV9, with 9 positions matching TRBD1. Per germline, CDR1 SGDLS and CDR2 YYNGEE. Unmatched junction bases numbered 7, after V lost 3 bases and J lost 0 bases. CDR3 size: 17 residues.

The genes are TRBV7-2 and TRBJ1-1; TRBD1 aligns across 7 bases. V lost 5 bases to trimming and J lost 4 bases; unmatched junction nucleotides: 4. The CDR3 loop spans 13 amino acids. Germline values: CDR1 SGHTA, CDR2 FQGNSA. The CDR3 sequence: CASSATGATEAFF. In DNA, the CDR3 is TGTGCCAGCAGCGCAACAGGGGCCACTGAAGCTTTCTTT.

V and J are TRBV11-2 and TRBJ2-4; TRBD2 aligns across 7 bases. Germline values: CDR1 SGHAT, CDR2 FQNNGV. The length of the CDR3 is 13 residues. The trim removed 5 bases at V and 5 bases at J, leaving 3 bases unmatched. The CDR3 loop is CASSPGRENIQYF. In DNA, the CDR3 is TGTGCCAGCAGCCCGGGGAGGGAAAACATTCAGTACTTC.

V gene TRBV20-1 combines with J gene TRBJ1-1, with no clear D. Germline V gives CDR1 DFQATT, CDR2 SNEGSKA (reference sequence). This CDR3 has 10 amino acids. Trimming took 8 bases from V and 11 from J, leaving 15 bases between them. CDR3 DNA sequence: TGCAGTACTCGTTCCCGTACGGCTTTCTTT. It specifies CSTRSRTAFF.

The J gene is TRBJ2-7, the V gene TRBV13; 14 bases align to TRBD2. Germline assignment: CDR1 PRHDT and CDR2 FYEKMQ (reference sequence). Unmatched junction bases numbered 9, after V lost 4 bases and J lost 7 bases. The CDR3 has 16 amino acids. CDR3 loop: CASSSNPGLAGDEQYF. The CDR3 DNA follows: TGTGCCAGCAGCTCAAACCCGGGACTAGCGGGAGATGAGCAGTACTTC.

V is TRBV18 and J is TRBJ2-1, with D possibly TRBD2 on 6 matching bases. CDR1 is KGHSH, CDR2 LQKENI, per germline. Between the trimmed V and J ends, which lost 3 bases and 4 bases, there was a span of 13 bases. This CDR3 spans 15 amino acids. CDR3 loop: CASSPTSGPYNEQFF. CDR3 bases: TGTGCCAGCTCACCGACTAGTGGGCCATACAATGAGCAGTTCTTC.

The chain links TRBV28 to TRBJ2-5; TRBD1 aligns across 9 bases. Germline CDR1 MDHEN, CDR2 SYDVKM. The CDR3 is 15 amino acids. The V gene end was trimmed by 7 bases and the J gene end by 5 bases; junction bases not matched to a gene: 11. The CDR3 spells CASTLNRGRGETQYF. As DNA, the CDR3 is TGTGCCAGCACCCTCAACAGGGGGCGCGGGGAGACCCAGTACTTC.

The V call is TRBV7-9, the J call TRBJ1-1, with a possible D match to TRBD1 (6 bases). Trimming took 5 bases from V and 0 from J, leaving 16 bases between them. Looked up from germline, CDR1 is SEHNR and CDR2 is FQNEAQ (reference sequence). The CDR3 consists of 16 residues. In DNA, the CDR3 is TGTGCCAGCAGCCTCGGACAGATTGCAATGAACACTGAAGCTTTCTTT. Residues: CASSLGQIAMNTEAFF.

This chain connects TRBV28 to TRBJ1-5; tentatively, D is TRBD1 (5 bases). The CDR3 runs to 16 residues. In germline, CDR1 is MDHEN, CDR2 SYDVKM. The V end was cut by 3 bases, the J end by 0 bases, with 12 bases between. CDR3 protein: CASSFGQGYSNQPQHF. In DNA form, the CDR3 reads TGTGCCAGCAGTTTTGGCCAGGGCTATAGCAATCAGCCCCAGCATTTT.

This sequence joins TRBV29-1 and TRBJ2-3; possibly TRBD2 for D (6 bases). Per germline, CDR1 SQVTM and CDR2 ANQGSEA. The length of the CDR3 is 15 residues. V lost 5 bases to trimming and J lost 2 bases, with 17 bases between them. The CDR3 bases are TGCAGCGTTCCGCGGTCTAGCGTCCACACAGATACGCAGTATTTT. This codes for CSVPRSSVHTDTQYF.

The chain is built from TRBV19 and TRBJ2-1; unclear D gene. CDR1 and CDR2 (germline): LNHDA, SQIVND (reference sequence). The CDR3 runs 11 residues. V was shortened by 5 bases and J by 4 bases, with 3 bases between the two germline ends. As DNA, the CDR3 is TGTGCCAGTAGTCATTACAATGAGCAGTTCTTC. Protein sequence: CASSHYNEQFF.

V and J are TRBV19 and TRBJ1-1, with a tentative D call TRBD1 (5 bases). Per the germline V gene, CDR1 is LNHDA and CDR2 is SQIVND (reference sequence). Trimming took off 5 bases at V and 3 bases at J, with 13 bases between the two ends. The CDR3 loop spans 14 amino acids. The DNA for the CDR3 is TGTGCCAGTAGTGTTGACAGCTATTACACTGAAGCTTTCTTT. Protein: CASSVDSYYTEAFF.

This chain uses TRBV5-8 with TRBJ2-1; 8 bases are shared with TRBD2. This CDR3 is 16 amino acids long. The V and J ends lost 4 bases and 7 bases, in that order; junction bases with no gene match: 13. Germline assignment: CDR1 SGHTS and CDR2 YDEGEE. This CDR3 is CASSIGGGRTWNEQFF. CDR3 nucleotides: TGTGCCAGCAGCATCGGGGGGGGGCGGACGTGGAATGAGCAGTTCTTC.

This clone has just one count. The chain employs TRBV7-8 and TRBJ2-1; possibly TRBD1 for D (6 bases). This CDR3 has 14 amino acids. Trimming removed 2 bases from V and 9 bases from J, with 14 bases in between. Germline V lookup: CDR1 SGHVS, CDR2 FQNEAQ. The CDR3 nucleotides are TGTGCCAGCAGCTTAAACAGGGCTCTAGGTGAGCAGTTCTTC. Its translation: CASSLNRALGEQFF.

V is TRBV19 and J is TRBJ2-1, with D possibly matching TRBD1 (5 bases). The CDR3 consists of 14 residues. CDR1 LNHDA and CDR2 SQIVND come from the germline V gene (reference sequence). Deletions cut 5 bases from V and 0 bases from J, with 8 bases between. CDR3 amino acids: CASSLTDSYNEQFF. The CDR3 DNA sequence: TGTGCCAGTAGTTTGACAGACTCCTACAATGAGCAGTTCTTC. Supplemented by reference TRBV19 and TRBJ2-1, the full variable domain reads DGGITQSPKYLFRKEGQNVTLSCEQNLNHDAMYWYRQDPGQGLRLIYYSQIVNDFQKGDIAEGYSVSREKKESFPLTVTSAQKNPTAFYLCASSLTDSYNEQFFGPGTRLTVL.

The chain couples TRBV30 to TRBJ2-3; no definite D call. Germline V lookup: CDR1 GTSNPN, CDR2 SVGIG (reference sequence). V dropped 4 bases and J dropped 0 bases, with 11 bases sitting between them. The CDR3 has 14 amino acids. CDR3 DNA sequence: TGTGCCTGGACTAAGAGGATTAGCACAGATACGCAGTATTTT. Amino acid sequence: CAWTKRISTDTQYF. Full variable domain (outside the CDR3, taken from reference TRBV30 and TRBJ2-3): SQTIHQWPATLVQPVGSPLSLECTVEGTSNPNLYWYRQAAGRGLQLLFYSVGIGQISSEVPQNLSASRPQDRQFILSSKKLLLSDSGFYLCAWTKRISTDTQYFGPGTRLTVL.

This chain uses TRBV25-1 with TRBJ2-3; D is perhaps TRBD2 (5 bases). Per the germline V gene, CDR1 is MGHDK and CDR2 is SYGVNS. This CDR3 spans 15 amino acids. Between the trimmed V and J ends, which lost 4 bases and 0 bases, there was a span of 11 bases. The CDR3 DNA reads as TGTGCCAGCAGTGTTCATGAGGGTAGCACAGATACGCAGTATTTT. It encodes CASSVHEGSTDTQYF.

This chain joins TRBV5-4 and TRBJ2-1; 10 bases fit TRBD2. CDR3 length: 16 residues. The V gene end was trimmed by 4 bases and the J gene end by 4 bases; junction bases not matched to a gene: 8. Per germline, CDR1 SGHNT and CDR2 YYREEE (reference sequence). In nucleotides, the CDR3 is TGTGCCAGCAGCCATCGTAGCGGGGGGCTTTACAATGAGCAGTTCTTC. Amino acids: CASSHRSGGLYNEQFF.

The rearrangement links TRBV5-1 to TRBJ2-2; 11 bases align to TRBD2. Trimming at V came to 2 bases and at J to 2 bases, leaving 2 bases not matched to a gene. The CDR3 has 16 residues. Germline V CDR1 and CDR2: SGHRS, YFSETQ. CDR3 nucleotide sequence: TGCGCCAGCAGCTTTAGCGGGGGGGCCAACACCGGGGAGCTGTTTTTT. This gives the protein CASSFSGGANTGELFF. The full variable domain, completed using reference TRBV5-1 and TRBJ2-2, is KAGVTQTPRYLIKTRGQQVTLSCSPISGHRSVSWYQQTPGQGLQFLFEYFSETQRNKGNFPGRFSGRQFSNSRSEMNVSTLELGDSALYLCASSFSGGANTGELFFGEGSRLTVL.

V is TRBV4-1 and J is TRBJ2-6; no definite D call. Trimming pared 0 bases from V and 0 bases from J, leaving 6 bases between. CDR1 MGHRA and CDR2 YSYEKL come from the germline V gene. The CDR3 totals 16 residues. The CDR3 sequence is CASSQDAVSGANVLTF. The CDR3 nucleotides read TGCGCCAGCAGCCAAGACGCAGTCTCTGGGGCCAACGTCCTGACTTTC.

This chain links TRBV6-1 with TRBJ1-2; 10 bases align to TRBD1. Germline V gene lookup returns CDR1 MNHNS and CDR2 SASEGT. The V and J ends lost 3 bases and 3 bases, in that order; junction bases with no gene match: 10. The CDR3 sequence is 17 residues long. CDR3 sequence reads: CASSETPGQGDHYGYTF. CDR3 sequence (DNA): TGTGCCAGCAGTGAGACCCCCGGACAGGGGGATCACTATGGCTACACCTTC.

CDR3 DNA: TGTGCCAGCCGCGGGACTAGCGGTCGGGAGACCCAGTACTTC. Its translation is CASRGTSGRETQYF. V gene TRBV5-6 combines with J gene TRBJ2-5; TRBD2 matches at 11 bases. The germline gives CDR1 SGHDT, CDR2 YYEEEE. Unmatched junction bases numbered 7, after V lost 7 bases and J lost 5 bases. The CDR3 is made up of 14 amino acids.

The J gene is TRBJ1-5, the V gene TRBV27; D is unresolved. Trimming removed 3 bases at V and 6 bases at J, with 9 bases between. The germline CDR1 and CDR2 sequences are MNHEY and SMNVEV (reference sequence). The CDR3 contains 13 residues. CDR3 region: CASSLFLRQPQHF. For the CDR3, the DNA is TGTGCCAGCAGTTTGTTTCTTCGTCAGCCCCAGCATTTT.

The gene calls are TRBV6-1 and TRBJ1-3, with unresolved D. V lost 1 base and J lost 4, with 2 bases in between. The V gene's germline CDR1 is MNHNS and CDR2 SASEGT. This CDR3 contains 12 residues. The CDR3 DNA is TGTGCCAGCAGTGAAGTAGGAAACACCATATATTTT. It specifies CASSEVGNTIYF.

V gene TRBV30 combines with J gene TRBJ1-6, with a tentative D call TRBD1 (6 bases). The V end was cut by 3 bases, the J end by 6 bases, with 12 bases between. CDR3 length: 14 amino acids. Germline CDR1 and CDR2: GTSNPN and SVGIG (reference sequence). The CDR3 sequence is CAWSPGQSNSPLHF. CDR3 DNA: TGTGCCTGGAGCCCGGGACAAAGTAATTCACCCCTCCACTTT.